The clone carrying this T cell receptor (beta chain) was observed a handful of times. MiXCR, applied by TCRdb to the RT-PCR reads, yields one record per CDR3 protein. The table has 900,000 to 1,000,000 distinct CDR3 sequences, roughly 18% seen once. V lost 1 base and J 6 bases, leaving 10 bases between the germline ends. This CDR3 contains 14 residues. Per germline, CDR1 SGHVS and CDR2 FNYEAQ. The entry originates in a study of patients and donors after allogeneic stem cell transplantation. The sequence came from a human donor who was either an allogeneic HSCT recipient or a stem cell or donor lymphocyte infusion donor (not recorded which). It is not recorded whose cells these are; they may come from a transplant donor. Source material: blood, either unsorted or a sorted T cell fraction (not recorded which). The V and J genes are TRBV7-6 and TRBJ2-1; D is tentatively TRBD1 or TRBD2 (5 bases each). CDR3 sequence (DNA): TGTGCCAGCAGCTTAGGGGGACCTCTCAATGAGCAGTTCTTC. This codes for CASSLGGPLNEQFF.